A single sample is the source of the 12 T cell receptor beta chains below, sequenced in a study of CD8+CD57+ T cells in acquired aplastic anemia. Profiling of TCR beta VDJ combinations and CDR3 sequences used genomic DNA as template. TCRdb fed the reads into MiXCR, producing one record per CDR3 protein. The sample contains 150,000 to 160,000 distinct CDR3 sequences, about 52% of which appear only once. Sequencing involved patients with CD8+CD57+ cell expansion previously shown by flow cytometry. Sequencing was performed on sorted CD4+, CD8+, or CD8+CD57+ T cells (not recorded which) from PBMCs. Receptor source: a human donor with aplastic anemia.

This clonotype came up many times. The rearrangement joins TRBV19 to TRBJ2-3; TRBD2 matches 10 bases. Germline values: CDR1 LNHDA, CDR2 SQIVND (reference sequence). V dropped 2 bases and J dropped 4; count of bases not matched to a gene: 6. CDR3 length equals 16 residues. The CDR3 loop is CASSIRSGGVADTQYF. In DNA, the CDR3 is TGTGCCAGTAGTATAAGGAGCGGGGGGGTCGCAGATACGCAGTATTTT.

This clonotype was recorded many times. This chain joins TRBV29-1 and TRBJ1-1; D is unclear. CDR3 length: 12 amino acids. The germline V and J ends were trimmed by 7 bases and 7 bases, with 16 bases remaining between them. CDR1 is SQVTM, CDR2 ANQGSEA, per germline. The CDR3 nucleotides read TGCAGCGCCGGACCCGAAAATGGTGAAGCTTTCTTT. Translating it yields CSAGPENGEAFF. The full variable domain, completed using reference TRBV29-1 and TRBJ1-1, is SAVISQKPSRDICQRGTSLTIQCQVDSQVTMMFWYRQQPGQSLTLIATANQGSEATYESGFVIDKFPISRPNLTFSTLTVSNMSPEDSSIYLCSAGPENGEAFFGQGTRLTVV.

The chain links TRBV20-1 to TRBJ1-2; the match to TRBD1 covers 7 bases. The CDR3 length is 16 residues. V lost 5 bases, J lost 0 bases, and 12 bases stayed unmatched. Germline V gene lookup returns CDR1 DFQATT and CDR2 SNEGSKA (reference sequence). In DNA, the CDR3 is TGCAGTGCTGACCCCAGAACAGGGGACGCTAACTATGGCTACACCTTC. Translation gives CSADPRTGDANYGYTF.

Many counts were recorded for this clonotype. The chain recombines TRBV4-3 with TRBJ1-3; D gene ambiguous. This CDR3 contains 13 residues. Trimming shortened V by 0 bases and J by 4 bases, and 4 bases separated the two germline ends. Germline loops: CDR1 LGHNA, CDR2 YSLEER. The CDR3 nucleotides are TGCGCCAGCAGCCAAGACGCCGGAAACACCATATATTTT. Translation gives CASSQDAGNTIYF.

Ten or more counts support this clonotype. CDR3 region: CASSLYRDSEQYF. The CDR3 DNA reads as TGTGCCAGCAGCTTATACAGGGATAGCGAGCAGTACTTC. The chain recombines TRBV7-2 with TRBJ2-7; D might be TRBD1 (6 bases). The CDR3 spans 13 residues. Deletions cut 2 bases from V and 6 bases from J, with 11 bases between. Germline values: CDR1 SGHTA, CDR2 FQGNSA.

With regard to this clonotype: The CDR3 end shows no conserved phenylalanine or tryptophan, and so a read error is likely. The chain couples TRBV2 to TRBJ1-6; TRBD1 matches 7 bases. The CDR3 extends over 16 amino acids. CDR1 and CDR2 from the germline V gene are SNHLY and FYNNEI. The CDR3 is CASSEARQGYDSPLHS. CDR3 DNA: TGTGCCAGCAGTGAAGCGAGACAGGGCTATGATTCACCCCTCCACTCT.

This clonotype was picked up many times. The chain couples TRBV19 to TRBJ1-1; D uncertain. Germline V lookup: CDR1 LNHDA, CDR2 SQIVND (reference sequence). The CDR3 extends over 13 amino acids. V lost 3 bases and J lost 0, with 5 bases in between. Here the CDR3 reads CASSIGVNTEAFF. The CDR3 region has the DNA TGTGCCAGTAGTATCGGGGTGAACACTGAAGCTTTCTTT.

This chain joins TRBV7-6 and TRBJ2-1, with D unresolved. This CDR3 is built from 12 residues. The germline CDR1 and CDR2 sequences are SGHVS and FNYEAQ. Trimming stripped 8 bases from V and 3 bases from J, with 8 bases between. In nucleotides, the CDR3 is TGTGCCAGCGGGCCCGGCTACAATGAGCAGTTCTTC. Amino acids: CASGPGYNEQFF.

The J gene is TRBJ2-1, the V gene TRBV12-3 or TRBV12-4; a possible D gene is TRBD2 (7 bases). The V end was cut by 8 bases, the J end by 8 bases, with 16 bases between. The CDR3 covers 13 residues. The CDR3 spells CASRTGGGDEQFF. DNA for the CDR3: TGTGCCAGCCGAACGGGGGGCGGCGATGAGCAGTTCTTC.

This clonotype was seen many times. V and J are TRBV12-3 or TRBV12-4 and TRBJ1-1; weak D call: TRBD1 (5 bases). The CDR3 extends over 12 amino acids. V lost 4 bases, J lost 7 bases, and 10 bases lay in between. The CDR3 DNA reads TGTGCCAGCAGTTGGGGCCGCATTGAAGCTTTCTTT. Protein: CASSWGRIEAFF.

This clonotype appeared many times. The V gene is TRBV6-5, the J gene TRBJ2-5, with TRBD1 matching over 7 bases. Looked up from germline, CDR1 is MNHEY and CDR2 is SVGAGI. The CDR3 contains 13 residues. V lost 2 bases to trimming and J lost 4 bases; unmatched junction nucleotides: 1. The CDR3 is CASSYRQGETQYF. The DNA for the CDR3 is TGTGCCAGCAGTTACAGACAGGGAGAGACCCAGTACTTC.

The rearrangement uses TRBV7-9 and TRBJ1-1; D is ambiguous. Trimming cost V 1 base and J 3 bases, with 3 bases left between them. The length of the CDR3 is 12 residues. CDR1 is SEHNR, CDR2 FQNEAQ, per germline (reference sequence). CDR3 residues: CASSLEDTEAFF. DNA for the CDR3: TGTGCCAGCAGCTTAGAAGACACTGAAGCTTTCTTT.